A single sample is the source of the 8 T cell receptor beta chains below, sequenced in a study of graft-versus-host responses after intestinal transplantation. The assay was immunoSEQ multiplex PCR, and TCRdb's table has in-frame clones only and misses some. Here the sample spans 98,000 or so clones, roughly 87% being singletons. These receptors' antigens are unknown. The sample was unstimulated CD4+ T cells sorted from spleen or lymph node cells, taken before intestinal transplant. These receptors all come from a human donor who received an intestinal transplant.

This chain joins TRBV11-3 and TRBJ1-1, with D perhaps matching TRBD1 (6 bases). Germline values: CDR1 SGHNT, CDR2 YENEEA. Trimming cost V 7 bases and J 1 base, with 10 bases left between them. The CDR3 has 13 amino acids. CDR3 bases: TGTGCCAGCAACCGGGGGGCGAACACTGAAGCTTTCTTT. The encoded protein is CASNRGANTEAFF.

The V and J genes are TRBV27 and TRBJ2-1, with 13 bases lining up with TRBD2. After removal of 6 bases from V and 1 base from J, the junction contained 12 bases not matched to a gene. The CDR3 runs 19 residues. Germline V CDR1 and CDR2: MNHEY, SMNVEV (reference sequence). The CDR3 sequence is CASSRPPGLAGRSYNEQFF. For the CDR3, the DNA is TGTGCCAGCAGCCGACCGCCGGGACTAGCGGGAAGGTCCTACAATGAGCAGTTCTTC.

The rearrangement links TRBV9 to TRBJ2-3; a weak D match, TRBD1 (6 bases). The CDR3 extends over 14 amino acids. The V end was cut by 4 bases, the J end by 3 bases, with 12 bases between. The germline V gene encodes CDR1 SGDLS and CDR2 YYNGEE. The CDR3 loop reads CASSTRQETDTQYF. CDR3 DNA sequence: TGTGCCAGCAGCACCCGACAGGAGACAGATACGCAGTATTTT.

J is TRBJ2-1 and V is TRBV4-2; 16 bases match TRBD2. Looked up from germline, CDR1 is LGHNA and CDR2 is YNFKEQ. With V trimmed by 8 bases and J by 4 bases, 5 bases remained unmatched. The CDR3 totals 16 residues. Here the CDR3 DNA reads TGTGCCAGCGGGACTAGCGGGGGGGCCCTTTACAATGAGCAGTTCTTC. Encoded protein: CASGTSGGALYNEQFF.

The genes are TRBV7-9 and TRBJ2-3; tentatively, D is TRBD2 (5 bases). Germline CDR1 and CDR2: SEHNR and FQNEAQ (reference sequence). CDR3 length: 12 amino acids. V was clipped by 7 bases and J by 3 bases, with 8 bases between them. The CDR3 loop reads CASMGGTDTQYF. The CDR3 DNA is TGTGCCAGCATGGGCGGGACAGATACGCAGTATTTT.

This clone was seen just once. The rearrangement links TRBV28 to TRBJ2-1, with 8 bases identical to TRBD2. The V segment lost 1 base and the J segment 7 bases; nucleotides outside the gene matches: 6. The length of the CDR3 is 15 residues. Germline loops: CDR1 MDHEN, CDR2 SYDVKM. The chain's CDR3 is CASSLYERERNEQFF. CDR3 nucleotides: TGTGCCAGCAGTTTATACGAGCGGGAGAGAAATGAGCAGTTCTTC.

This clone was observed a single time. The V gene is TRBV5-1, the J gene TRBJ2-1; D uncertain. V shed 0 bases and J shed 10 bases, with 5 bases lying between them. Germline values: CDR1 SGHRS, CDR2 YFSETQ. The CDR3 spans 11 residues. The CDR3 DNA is TGCGCCAGCAGCTTGGAAGCGGAGCAGTTCTTC. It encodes CASSLEAEQFF.

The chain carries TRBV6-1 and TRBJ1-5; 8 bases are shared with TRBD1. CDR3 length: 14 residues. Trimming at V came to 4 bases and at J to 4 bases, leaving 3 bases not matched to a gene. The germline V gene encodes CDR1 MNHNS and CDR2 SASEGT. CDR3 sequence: CASSGTGINQPQHF. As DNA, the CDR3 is TGTGCCAGCAGTGGGACAGGGATTAATCAGCCCCAGCATTTT.